Each of the 5 T cell receptor beta chains below was sequenced from the same sample in a study of blood T cell repertoires in COVID-19. This table comes from immunoSEQ multiplex PCR, and its TCRdb copy is limited to in-frame clones, with some not included. In the table there are about 250,000 clones, roughly 85% of which are singletons. Sequenced input: PBMCs or T cells enriched from blood (not recorded which). The receptor set was obtained from a woman between 45 and 65 years old with acute COVID-19.

J is TRBJ2-5 and V is TRBV6-5; 10 nucleotides line up with TRBD2. The CDR3 is made up of 14 amino acids. Germline CDR1 reads MNHEY; CDR2 reads SVGAGI. V shed 6 bases and J 2 bases; nucleotides not matched to a gene: 3. CDR3 bases: TGTGCCAGCAGCGGACTAGCGGTACAAGAGACCCAGTACTTC. Translation: CASSGLAVQETQYF.

The gene calls are TRBV7-7 and TRBJ2-1; D is uncertain. CDR3 length: 14 amino acids. V lost 0 bases, J lost 5 bases, and 8 bases lay in between. Germline CDR1 SSHAT, CDR2 FNYEAQ (reference sequence). The CDR3 region is CASSLATSNNEQFF. The CDR3 nucleotides are TGTGCCAGCAGCTTAGCTACCAGTAACAATGAGCAGTTCTTC.

The CDR3 here is CASRSGTGLSYEQYF. DNA of the CDR3: TGTGCCAGCAGATCCGGGACAGGGCTCTCCTACGAGCAGTACTTC. This chain links TRBV2 with TRBJ2-7; 9 nucleotides align to TRBD1. Germline-derived CDR1 and CDR2 are SNHLY and FYNNEI. CDR3 size: 15 residues. The V gene end was trimmed by 6 bases and the J gene end by 0 bases; junction bases not matched to a gene: 6.

The count of this clone is one. V gene TRBV11-3 combines with J gene TRBJ2-2; 8 positions match TRBD2. Per germline, CDR1 SGHNT and CDR2 YENEEA. The CDR3 is 18 amino acids. The V segment lost 0 bases and the J segment 2 bases; nucleotides outside the gene matches: 8. The CDR3: CASSLERWTSLNTGELFF. The CDR3 DNA sequence: TGTGCCAGCAGCTTAGAAAGATGGACTAGCCTAAACACCGGGGAGCTGTTTTTT.

The rearrangement links TRBV19 to TRBJ2-2, with D maybe TRBD1 (6 bases). Looked up from germline, CDR1 is LNHDA and CDR2 is SQIVND (reference sequence). There are 17 residues in the CDR3. V was clipped by 7 bases and J by 5 bases, with 23 bases between them. CDR3 residues: CASTPPRPGVGTGELFF. CDR3 DNA: TGTGCCAGTACCCCACCCCGCCCAGGGGTAGGGACCGGGGAGCTGTTTTTT.